This T cell receptor (beta chain) comes out of a study of T cells in Graves' hyperthyroidism and ophthalmopathy. Overall study results and limits: Stable hyperthyroidism was told apart from ophthalmopathy by a model built on 13 V-J features.

Amplified TCR beta CDR3 regions came from RNA transcripts. TCR CDR3 regions were first amplified by RT-PCR with HTBI primers. TCRdb reprocessed the multiplex PCR reads via MiXCR and lists one record per CDR3 protein. The sample lists around 570,000 distinct CDR3 sequences; 20% were seen once. V shed 5 bases and J shed 6 bases, with 17 bases lying between them. The V gene's germline CDR1 is MNHNS and CDR2 SASEGT. CDR3 length: 16 residues. This clonotype was picked up many times. Its specificity is not known. The J gene is TRBJ1-6, the V gene TRBV6-1; D remains unclear. The sequenced material came from blood. This TCR was sampled from a man aged 40-49 years with Graves' ophthalmopathy. CDR3: CASSRVAELSNSPLHF. The DNA of the CDR3 is TGTGCCAGCAGTCGAGTAGCGGAATTGAGTAATTCACCCCTCCACTTT.